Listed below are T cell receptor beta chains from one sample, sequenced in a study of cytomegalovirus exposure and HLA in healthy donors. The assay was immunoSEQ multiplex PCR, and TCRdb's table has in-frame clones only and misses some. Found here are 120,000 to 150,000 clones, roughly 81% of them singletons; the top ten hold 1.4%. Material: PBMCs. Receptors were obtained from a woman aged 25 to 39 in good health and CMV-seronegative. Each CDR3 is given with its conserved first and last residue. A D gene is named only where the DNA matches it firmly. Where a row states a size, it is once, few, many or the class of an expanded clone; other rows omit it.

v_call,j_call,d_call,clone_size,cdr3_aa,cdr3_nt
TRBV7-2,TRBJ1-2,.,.,CASSLGGGVDGYTF,TGTGCCAGCAGCTTAGGAGGAGGGGTGGATGGCTACACCTTC
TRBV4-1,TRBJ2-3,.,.,CASSHRGGQITDTQYF,TGCGCCAGCAGCCACCGAGGGGGACAAATCACAGATACGCAGTATTTT
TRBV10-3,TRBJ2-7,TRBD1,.,CAISETGGEIYEQYF,TGTGCCATCAGTGAGACAGGGGGAGAGATCTACGAGCAGTACTTC
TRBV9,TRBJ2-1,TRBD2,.,CASSDSGGKQFF,TGTGCCAGCAGCGACTCGGGGGGGAAGCAGTTCTTC
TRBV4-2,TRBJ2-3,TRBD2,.,CASSRGLAGATQYF,TGTGCCAGCAGCCGGGGACTAGCGGGGGCTACGCAGTATTTT
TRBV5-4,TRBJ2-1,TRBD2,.,CASSLGASGGPYNEQFF,TGTGCCAGCAGCTTGGGGGCTAGCGGGGGTCCCTACAATGAGCAGTTCTTC
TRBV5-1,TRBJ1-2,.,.,CASSLVSGSGYTF,TGCGCCAGCAGCTTGGTGTCAGGGTCTGGCTACACCTTC
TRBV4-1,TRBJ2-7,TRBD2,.,CASSQDPPGLAGTPDEQYF,TGCGCCAGCAGCCAAGATCCGCCGGGACTAGCGGGGACCCCTGACGAGCAGTACTTC
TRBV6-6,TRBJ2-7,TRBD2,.,CASSAGDSYEQYF,TGTGCCAGCAGCGCGGGGGATTCCTACGAGCAGTACTTC
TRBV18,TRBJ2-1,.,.,CASSPSSYNEQFF,TGTGCCAGCTCACCGAGCTCCTACAATGAGCAGTTCTTC
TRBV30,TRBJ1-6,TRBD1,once,CAWSDRGNNSPLHF,TGTGCCTGGAGTGACAGGGGAAATAATTCACCCCTCCACTTT
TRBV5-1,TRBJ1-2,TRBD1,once,CASGQQGDGYTF,TGCGCCAGCGGACAGCAGGGGGATGGCTACACCTTC
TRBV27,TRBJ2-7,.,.,CASSLEGMTYEQYF,TGTGCCAGCAGTTTAGAGGGTATGACCTACGAGCAGTACTTC
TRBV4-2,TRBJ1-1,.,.,CASSQRGTEAFF,TGTGCCAGCAGCCAGCGGGGGACTGAAGCTTTCTTT
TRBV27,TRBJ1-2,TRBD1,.,CASSKDRTGAVGGYTF,TGTGCCAGCAGTAAAGATCGGACAGGGGCCGTCGGCGGCTACACCTTC
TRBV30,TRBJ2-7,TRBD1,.,CAWETGTGRKYF,TGTGCCTGGGAAACCGGGACAGGGCGAAAGTACTTC
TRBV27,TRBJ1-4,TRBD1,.,CATRGTGREKLFF,TGTGCCACCCGCGGGACAGGTCGAGAAAAACTGTTTTTT
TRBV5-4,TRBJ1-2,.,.,CASSLDRVGGYTF,TGTGCCAGCAGCTTGGACAGGGTAGGCGGCTACACCTTC
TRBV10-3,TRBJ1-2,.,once,CAISDYRDYTF,TGTGCCATCAGTGATTACAGGGACTACACCTTC
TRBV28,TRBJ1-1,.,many,CASSLSYRNTEAFF,TGTGCCAGCAGTTTAAGCTACAGGAACACTGAAGCTTTCTTT
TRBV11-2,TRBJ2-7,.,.,CASSLVYGPYEQYF,TGTGCCAGCAGCTTAGTTTATGGCCCCTACGAGCAGTACTTC
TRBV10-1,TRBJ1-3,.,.,CASSESGSLSGNTIYF,TGCGCCAGCAGTGAGTCGGGGAGCCTCTCTGGAAACACCATATATTTT
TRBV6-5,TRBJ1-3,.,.,CASKTSSGNTIYF,TGTGCCAGCAAAACGAGCTCTGGAAACACCATATATTTT
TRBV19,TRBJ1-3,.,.,CASSISGTGNTIYF,TGTGCCAGTAGTATTTCGGGGACTGGAAACACCATATATTTT
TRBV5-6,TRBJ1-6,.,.,CASSFDSSRGSPLHF,TGTGCCAGCAGCTTCGACAGCTCTCGTGGCTCACCCCTCCACTTT
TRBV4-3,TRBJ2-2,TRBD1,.,CASSQLDRSTGELFF,TGCGCCAGCAGCCAACTGGACAGGAGCACCGGGGAGCTGTTTTTT
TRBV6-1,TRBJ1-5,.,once,CASSEKYSNQPQHF,TGTGCCAGCAGTGAAAAATATAGCAATCAGCCCCAGCATTTT
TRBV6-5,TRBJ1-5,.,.,CASGRSSDQPQHF,TGTGCCTCCGGGAGGAGTTCAGATCAGCCCCAGCATTTT
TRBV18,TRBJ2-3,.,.,CASSPSRDTDTQYF,TGTGCCAGCTCACCCAGCAGGGACACAGATACGCAGTATTTT
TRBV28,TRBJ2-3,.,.,CAGQGRTDTQYF,TGTGCCGGTCAGGGAAGGACAGATACGCAGTATTTT
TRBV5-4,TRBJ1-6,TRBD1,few,CASSSDRDSPLHF,TGTGCCAGCAGTTCGGACAGGGACTCACCCCTCCACTTT
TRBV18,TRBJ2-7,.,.,CASSVMNSLSIHEQYF,TGTGCCAGCTCAGTCATGAACAGCTTATCTATCCACGAGCAGTACTTC
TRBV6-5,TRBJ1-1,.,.,CASRRKRGTEAFF,TGTGCCAGCAGGCGTAAAAGGGGAACTGAAGCTTTCTTT